This T cell receptor (beta chain) was found in a study of blood T cells in healthy people across ages. A second PCR, run for roughly 7 to 11 cycles, used a sample-barcoded 5' primer plus a J-beta primer mix. TCRdb analysed the 5' RACE reads with MiXCR anew, one entry per CDR3 protein. This table holds 650,000 to 1,000,000 distinct CDR3 sequences, under 40% found once. Germline CDR1 MDHEN, CDR2 SYDVKM. This CDR3 comprises 14 residues. Trimming stripped 4 bases from V and 8 bases from J, with 14 bases between. Study-wide points: Older age coincided with a roughly linear decline in TCR beta diversity per million T cells. Both higher diversity and more naive CD4+ cells marked long-lived donors when set against aged donors.

Details on this clonotype: Its target is unknown.

The sequence derives from a man aged 18 to 35 in good health. Specimen: blood. The J gene is TRBJ1-4, the V gene TRBV28; TRBD1 is a possible D gene (6 bases). CDR3 bases: TGTGCCAGCAGTTCGGGACAAACCGGCGAAAAACTGTTTTTT. Translating gives CASSSGQTGEKLFF.